What follows is one TCR beta chain and its context. Its antigen remains unknown. V shed 6 bases and J 0 bases; nucleotides not matched to a gene: 11. The CDR3 totals 17 residues. Germline CDR1 and CDR2: MDHEN and SYDVKM. These data are taken from a study of cytomegalovirus exposure and HLA in healthy donors. Study information: HLA-typed donors were the source of some 85 million unique TCRs, which an early data release held. Study findings and constraints: Cytomegalovirus-associated status was assigned to some 160 TCR beta chains.

The PCR had 60 Vbeta and 13 Jbeta primers. TCRdb's copy holds only in-frame clones and misses some; the assay was immunoSEQ multiplex PCR. This sample carries 85,000 to 95,000 clones, under 9% of them seen once, and the ten largest clones take over 2%. The chain employs TRBV28 and TRBJ2-4; 7 bases fit TRBD1. The sample comprised PBMCs. The receptor was isolated from a middle-aged man in good health and CMV-seronegative. CDR3 DNA: TGTGCCAGCAGACCTGACAGGGCCGGACTAGCCAAAAACATTCAGTACTTC. Its translation is CASRPDRAGLAKNIQYF.